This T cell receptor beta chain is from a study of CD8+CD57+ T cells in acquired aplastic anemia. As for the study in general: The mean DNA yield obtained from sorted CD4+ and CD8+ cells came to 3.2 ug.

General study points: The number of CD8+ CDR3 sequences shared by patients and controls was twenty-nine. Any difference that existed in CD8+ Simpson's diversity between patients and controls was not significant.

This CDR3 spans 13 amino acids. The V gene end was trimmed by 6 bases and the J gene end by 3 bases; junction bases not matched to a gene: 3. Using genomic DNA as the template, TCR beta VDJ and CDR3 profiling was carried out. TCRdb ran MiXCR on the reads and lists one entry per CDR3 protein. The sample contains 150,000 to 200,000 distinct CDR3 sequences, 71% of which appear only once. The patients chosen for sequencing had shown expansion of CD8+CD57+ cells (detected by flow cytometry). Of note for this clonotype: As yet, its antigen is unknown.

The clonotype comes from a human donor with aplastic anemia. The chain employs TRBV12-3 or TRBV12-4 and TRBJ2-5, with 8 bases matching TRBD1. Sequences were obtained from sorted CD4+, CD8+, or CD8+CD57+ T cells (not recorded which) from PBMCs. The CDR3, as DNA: TGTGCCAGCAGCCAGACAGGGGAAGAGACCCAGTACTTC. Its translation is CASSQTGEETQYF.